This paragraph reports one TCR beta chain. Its specificity is not known. These data belong to a study of T cell repertoires in cytomegalovirus infection. For the study at large: Indications came from public TCR beta signatures; they pointed to CMV infection and to a matching HLA type. General study findings and limits: HLA-C-restricted CMV clonotypes gave the most frequent clonotype in two of eight donors. Public TCR beta family frequency separated CMV-and-HLA carriers, including in an independent cohort.

J lost 7 bases, V lost 3 bases, and 8 bases had no gene match. The CDR3 length is 14 residues. The germline CDR1 and CDR2 sequences are SGHRS and YFSETQ. TCRdb called the reads again in MiXCR, with one record for every CDR3 protein. Of 250,000 or so distinct CDR3 sequences detected, roughly 10% appear once; the ten largest clones hold around 16%. The sample comprised PBMCs. V gene TRBV5-1 combines with J gene TRBJ2-7; TRBD2 matches 9 bases. This TCR derives from a human donor in good health (CMV status not recorded). Some clones in this sample may be carry-over from other donors' samples. The CDR3 DNA reads TGCGCCAGCAGCTCGCAGTCGAGCGGGGGGGAGCAGTACTTC. Its protein product is CASSSQSSGGEQYF.